This T cell receptor (beta chain) is from a study of T cell changes during pregnancy in multiple sclerosis. Assay: immunoSEQ multiplex PCR; the TCRdb copy retains only in-frame clones and omits some. Of over 80,000 clones listed, just under 95% were seen once; the top ten hold around 1.4%. J lost 4 bases, V lost 6 bases, and 3 bases had no gene match. The CDR3 extends over 14 amino acids. Germline CDR1 is MNHEY and CDR2 is SMNVEV (reference sequence). The chain employs TRBV27 and TRBJ2-4; 10 bases map to TRBD1. The sequence was collected from a female donor in good health, enrolled as a control in a pregnancy study. The sequenced sample was peripheral blood, obtained in the third trimester of pregnancy. CDR3 nucleotide sequence: TGTGCCAGCAGCCGGGACAGGGGTAAAAACATTCAGTACTTC. As protein: CASSRDRGKNIQYF.